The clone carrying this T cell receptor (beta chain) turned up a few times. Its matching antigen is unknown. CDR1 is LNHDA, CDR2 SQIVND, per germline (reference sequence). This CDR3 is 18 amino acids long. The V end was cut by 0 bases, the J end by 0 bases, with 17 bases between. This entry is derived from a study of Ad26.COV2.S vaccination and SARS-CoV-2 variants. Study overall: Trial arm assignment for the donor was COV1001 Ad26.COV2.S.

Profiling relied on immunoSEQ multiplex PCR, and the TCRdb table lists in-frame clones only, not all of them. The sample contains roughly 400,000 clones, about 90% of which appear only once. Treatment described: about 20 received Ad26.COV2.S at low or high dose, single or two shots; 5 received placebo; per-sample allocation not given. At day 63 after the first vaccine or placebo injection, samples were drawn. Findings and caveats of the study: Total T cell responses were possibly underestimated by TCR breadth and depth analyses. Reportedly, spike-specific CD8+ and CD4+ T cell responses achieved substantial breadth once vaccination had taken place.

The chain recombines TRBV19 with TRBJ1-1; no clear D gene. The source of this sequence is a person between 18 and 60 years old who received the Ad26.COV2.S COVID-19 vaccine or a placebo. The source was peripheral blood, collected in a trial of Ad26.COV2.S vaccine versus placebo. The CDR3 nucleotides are TGTGCCAGTAGTATAGACCCTTTCCCCGTAATACTGAACACTGAAGCTTTCTTT. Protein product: CASSIDPFPVILNTEAFF.